This record looks at one TCR beta chain sequence and its context. No antigen is known for it. No clone much larger than this one lies a single base away; base qualities are absent. To prepare the library, the immunoSEQ multiplex PCR assay was applied. The table was pulled from immuneACCESS by TCRdb, which kept in-frame rearrangements only. Such tables lose some clones; where checked, under half of the loss comes from unresolved V genes, and the rest has no known cause. This sample comprises tens of thousands of clones, about nine tenths of them detected only once. Around 0.61% of the sample comes from the top ten. In the germline V gene (reference sequence), CDR1 corresponds to LNHNV and CDR2 to YYDKDF. Its CDR3 holds 18 amino acids, cysteine through phenylalanine. Only the CDR3 portion is preserved as DNA: 54 bases, with reading frame beginning at the first base. Relative to germline, V is missing 1 base and J is missing 4 bases, with 13 bases of the junction outside any gene match.

These data come from a study of T cell changes during pregnancy in multiple sclerosis (dated 2019 in TCRdb). Notes on the research overall: The study looked at changes in the T cell repertoire across pregnancy in women with multiple sclerosis.

The specimen comprised CD4+ T cells from peripheral blood mononuclear cells, sampled after pregnancy. This TCR derives from a female donor in good health, enrolled as a control in a pregnancy study. Here the chain combines TRBV15 and TRBJ2-3, with 8 junctional bases fitting TRBD2. This receptor has the CDR3 CATSRVRTSGTRADTQYF. The base sequence is TGTGCCACCAGCAGAGTAAGGACTTCCGGGACTAGGGCAGATACGCAGTATTTT.